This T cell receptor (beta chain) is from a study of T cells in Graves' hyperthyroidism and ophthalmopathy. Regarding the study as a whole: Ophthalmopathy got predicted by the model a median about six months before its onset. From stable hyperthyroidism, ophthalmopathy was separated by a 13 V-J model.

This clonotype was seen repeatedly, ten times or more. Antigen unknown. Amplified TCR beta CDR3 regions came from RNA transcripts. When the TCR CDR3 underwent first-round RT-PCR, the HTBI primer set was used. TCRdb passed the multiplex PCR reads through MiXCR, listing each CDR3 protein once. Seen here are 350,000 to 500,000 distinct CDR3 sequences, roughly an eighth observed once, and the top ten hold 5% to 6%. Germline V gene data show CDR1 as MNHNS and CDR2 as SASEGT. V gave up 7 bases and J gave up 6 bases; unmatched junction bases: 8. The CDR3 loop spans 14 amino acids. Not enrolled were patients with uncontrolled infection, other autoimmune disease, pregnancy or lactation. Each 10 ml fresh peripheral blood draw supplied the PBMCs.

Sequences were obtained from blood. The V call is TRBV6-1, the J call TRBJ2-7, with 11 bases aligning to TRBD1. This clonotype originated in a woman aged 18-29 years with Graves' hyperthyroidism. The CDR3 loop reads CASTVGQGAVEQYF. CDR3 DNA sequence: TGTGCCAGCACCGTAGGACAGGGGGCCGTCGAGCAGTACTTC.